This T cell receptor beta chain was captured in a study of cytomegalovirus exposure and HLA in healthy donors. Broader study findings: In vitro, three CMV-associated chains proved specific for CMV antigens. Links to common viral pathogens appeared, in a later analysis, for several of the most significant clusters. Immune exposure was documented only through CMV serostatus. Differences between HLA loci emerged in a later analysis of TCR association rates, with DRB1 most and HLA-C fewest.

To note about this clone: Antigen: not known.

The study ran its PCR with 60 Vbeta and 13 Jbeta primers. Using immunoSEQ multiplex PCR, the repertoire was profiled, and TCRdb retains in-frame clones only, with some absent. This table holds about 150,000 clones, 65% to 80% found once. This TCR was sampled from a male donor in good health and CMV-seronegative. The sample comprised PBMCs.

The CDR3 loop is CASSLWGVRSTDTQYF. CDR3 bases: TGTGCCAGCAGCTTATGGGGGGTCAGAAGCACAGATACGCAGTATTTT. V gene TRBV7-9 combines with J gene TRBJ2-3; D is perhaps TRBD2 (6 bases). Germline CDR1 is SEHNR and CDR2 is FQNEAQ (reference sequence). V lost 2 bases and J 0 bases, leaving 12 bases between the germline ends. The CDR3 is 16 residues long.